This TCR beta chain was profiled in a study of blood T cells in healthy people across ages. Broader study findings: With age, beta diversity per million T cells declined roughly linearly, significantly by about 37.

V lost 3 bases to trimming and J lost 0 bases, with 12 bases between them. CDR3 size: 16 residues. Germline CDR1 reads SNHLY; CDR2 reads FYNNEI. As regards this clonotype: Its matching antigen is unknown.

Using a J-beta primer mix together with a sample-barcoded 5' primer, a second PCR was run for roughly 6 to 12 cycles. TCRdb fed the 5' RACE reads into MiXCR, producing one record per CDR3 protein. Here the sample spans about 730,000 distinct CDR3 sequences, around 40% being singletons. The sequence was obtained from a woman aged 60 to 75 in good health. V and J are TRBV2 and TRBJ2-4; D may be TRBD1 (5 bases). Sequencing input: blood. CDR3 DNA sequence: TGTGCCAGCAGTGATAGAAGGACAATAGCCAAAAACATTCAGTACTTC. Translating it yields CASSDRRTIAKNIQYF.